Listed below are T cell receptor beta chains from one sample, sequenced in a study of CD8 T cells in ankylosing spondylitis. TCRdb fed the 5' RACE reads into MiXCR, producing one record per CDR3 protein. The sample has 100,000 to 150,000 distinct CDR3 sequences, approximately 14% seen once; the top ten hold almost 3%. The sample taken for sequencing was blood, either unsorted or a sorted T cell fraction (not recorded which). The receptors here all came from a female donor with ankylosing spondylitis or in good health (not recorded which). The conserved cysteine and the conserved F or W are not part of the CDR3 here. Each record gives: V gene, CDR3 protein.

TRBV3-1 ASSQNPGGNTEAF
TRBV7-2 ASSIWTSGSNEQF
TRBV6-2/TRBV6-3 ATSTGQAYTGELF
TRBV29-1 SVASASNTGELF
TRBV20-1 SARDRRADQPQH
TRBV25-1 ASSEKDTQY
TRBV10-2 ASSEFGIAGHKETQY
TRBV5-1 ASTLGPGSNYGYT
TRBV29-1 SALLGIDEKLF
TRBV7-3 ASSPELGSQETQY
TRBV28 ASKSRDRLGSYT
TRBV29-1 SVEPKAERETQY
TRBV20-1 SARGATGNEQF
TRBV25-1 ASSGRSGGGYT
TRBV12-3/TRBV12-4 ATLGGGGDTQY
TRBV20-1 SARAGGRETQY
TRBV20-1 SARDIGHQAGIETQY
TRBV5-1 ASSLTGGQATNEKLF
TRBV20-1 SAKQGSNTEAF
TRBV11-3 ASSSRSYTGELF
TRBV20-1 SARRTQETQY
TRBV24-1 ATRGQGGEQF
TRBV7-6 ASSPSTGTRGNQPQH
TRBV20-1 SARWGGETQY
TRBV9 ASSVGAGYEQY
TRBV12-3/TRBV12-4 ASTLRWGPGNSSYNEQF
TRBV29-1 SAARGNSNYEQY
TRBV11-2 ASSSGTETVQPQH
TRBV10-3 AISGRAGVYEQY
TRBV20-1 SARVRTGSEQY
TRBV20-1 SASSSGVSTDTQY
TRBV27 ASRRTSGVYEQY
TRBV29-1 SVKGQSNTGELF
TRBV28 ASTVGSRELF
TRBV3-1 ASSQVPGGYYGYT
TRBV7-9 ASSQTDNEQF
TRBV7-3 ASSGPGDTQY
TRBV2 ASDFRDSINTGELF
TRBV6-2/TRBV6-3 ASWTRDRGNYGYT
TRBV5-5 ASRPYVGNQPQH
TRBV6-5 ASSNPPNRGGGYT
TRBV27 ASSRDRGVSGYT
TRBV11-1 ASSLGLAGVSNEQF
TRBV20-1 SARDGLAPGELF
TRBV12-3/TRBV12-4 ASSLALQETQY
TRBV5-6 ASSLAGSTDTQY
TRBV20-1 SARVPGSGEQY
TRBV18 ASRGPISTDTQY
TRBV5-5 ASSQGTGQETQY